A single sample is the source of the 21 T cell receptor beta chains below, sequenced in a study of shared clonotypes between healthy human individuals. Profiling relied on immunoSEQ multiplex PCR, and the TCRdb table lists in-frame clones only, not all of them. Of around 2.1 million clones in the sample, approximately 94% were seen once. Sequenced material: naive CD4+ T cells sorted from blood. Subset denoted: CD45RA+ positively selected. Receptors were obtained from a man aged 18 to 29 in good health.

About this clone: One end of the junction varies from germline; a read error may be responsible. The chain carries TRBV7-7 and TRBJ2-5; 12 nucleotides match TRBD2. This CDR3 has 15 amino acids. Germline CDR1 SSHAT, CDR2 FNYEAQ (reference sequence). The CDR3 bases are TGTGCTAGCAGCTTAAGGACTAGCGGGGTGGAGACCCAGTACTTC. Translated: CASSLRTSGVETQYF.

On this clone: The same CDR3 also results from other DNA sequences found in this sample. The CDR3 DNA sequence: TGCGCCAGCAGCTTGACTAGCAGAGAGACCCAGTACTTC. Protein sequence: CASSLTSRETQYF. The chain carries TRBV5-1 and TRBJ2-5, with D maybe TRBD2 (6 bases). Per the germline V gene, CDR1 is SGHRS and CDR2 is YFSETQ. V dropped 1 base and J dropped 4 bases, with 8 bases sitting between them. This CDR3 spans 13 amino acids.

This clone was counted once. In nucleotides, the CDR3 is TGTGCCAGCAGCTCCCGGGGCAAGGGAGGGGAGCTGTTTTTT. It specifies CASSSRGKGGELFF. V usage is TRBV5-6 and J usage is TRBJ2-2, with D perhaps assigned TRBD1 or TRBD2 (5 bases each). CDR3 length: 14 amino acids. From germline, CDR1 is SGHDT and CDR2 YYEEEE. Trimming shortened V by 3 bases and J by 8 bases, and 14 bases separated the two germline ends.

The CDR3 DNA is TGCGCCAGCAGCCAAGGACTAGCGGGGGGCCTTCACAGGAAGACCCAGTACTTC. Its protein is CASSQGLAGGLHRKTQYF. This chain joins TRBV4-1 and TRBJ2-5, with 13 bases identical to TRBD2. This CDR3 region has 18 residues. V lost 1 base, J lost 6 bases, and 11 bases stayed unmatched. Germline V CDR1 and CDR2: MGHRA, YSYEKL.

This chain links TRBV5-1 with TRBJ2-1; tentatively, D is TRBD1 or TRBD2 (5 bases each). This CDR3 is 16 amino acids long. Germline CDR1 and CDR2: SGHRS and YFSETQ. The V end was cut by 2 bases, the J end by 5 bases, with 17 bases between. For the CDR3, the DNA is TGCGCCAGCAGCTTCGGGGCGACAGCCGCGAACAATGAGCAGTTCTTC. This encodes CASSFGATAANNEQFF.

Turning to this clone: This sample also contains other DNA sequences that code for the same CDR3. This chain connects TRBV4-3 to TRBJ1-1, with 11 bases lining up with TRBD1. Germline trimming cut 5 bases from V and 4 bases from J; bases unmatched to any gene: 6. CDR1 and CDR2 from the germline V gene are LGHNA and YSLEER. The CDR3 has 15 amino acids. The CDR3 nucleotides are TGCGCCAGCAGCTGGCCGGGACAGGGGGTCACTGAAGCTTTCTTT. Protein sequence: CASSWPGQGVTEAFF.

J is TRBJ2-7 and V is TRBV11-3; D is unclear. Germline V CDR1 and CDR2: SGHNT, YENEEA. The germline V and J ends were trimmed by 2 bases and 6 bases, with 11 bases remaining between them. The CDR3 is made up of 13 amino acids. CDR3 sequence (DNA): TGTGCCAGCAGCTTATACAAGGCCAGCGAGCAGTACTTC. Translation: CASSLYKASEQYF.

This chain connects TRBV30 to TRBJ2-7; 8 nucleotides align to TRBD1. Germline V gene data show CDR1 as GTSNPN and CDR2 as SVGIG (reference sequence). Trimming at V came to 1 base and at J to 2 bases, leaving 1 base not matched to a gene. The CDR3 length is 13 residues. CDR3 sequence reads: CAWSGDRTYEQYF. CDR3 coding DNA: TGTGCCTGGAGTGGGGACAGGACCTACGAGCAGTACTTC.

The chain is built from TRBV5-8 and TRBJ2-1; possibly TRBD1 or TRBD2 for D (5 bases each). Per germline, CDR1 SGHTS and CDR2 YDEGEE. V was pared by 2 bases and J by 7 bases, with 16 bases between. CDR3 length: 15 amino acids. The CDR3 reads CASSLGTGTINEQFF. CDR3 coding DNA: TGTGCCAGCAGCTTAGGGACGGGGACGATAAATGAGCAGTTCTTC.

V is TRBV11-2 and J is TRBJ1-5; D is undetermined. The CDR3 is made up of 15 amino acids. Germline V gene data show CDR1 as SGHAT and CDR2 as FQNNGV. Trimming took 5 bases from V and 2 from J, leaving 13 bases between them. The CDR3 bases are TGTGCCAGCAGCCCGGGCCAAGGCGGCAATCAGCCCCAGCATTTT. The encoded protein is CASSPGQGGNQPQHF.

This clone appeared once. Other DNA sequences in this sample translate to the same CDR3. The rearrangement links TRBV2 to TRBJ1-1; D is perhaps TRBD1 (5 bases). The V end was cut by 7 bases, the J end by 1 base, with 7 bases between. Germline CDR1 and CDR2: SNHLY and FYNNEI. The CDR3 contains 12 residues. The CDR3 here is CASTRENTEAFF. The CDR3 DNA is TGTGCCAGCACCAGGGAGAACACTGAAGCTTTCTTT. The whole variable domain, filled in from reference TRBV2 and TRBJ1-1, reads EPEVTQTPSHQVTQMGQEVILRCVPISNHLYFYWYRQILGQKVEFLVSFYNNEISEKSEIFDDQFSVERPDGSNFTLKIRSTKLEDSAMYFCASTRENTEAFFGQGTRLTVV.

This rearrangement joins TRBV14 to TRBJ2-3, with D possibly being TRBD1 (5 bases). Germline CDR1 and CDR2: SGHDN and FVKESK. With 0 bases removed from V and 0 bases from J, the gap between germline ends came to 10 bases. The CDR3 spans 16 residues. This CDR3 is CASSQDLKGSTDTQYF. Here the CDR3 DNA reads TGTGCCAGCAGCCAAGATCTTAAGGGGAGCACAGATACGCAGTATTTT.

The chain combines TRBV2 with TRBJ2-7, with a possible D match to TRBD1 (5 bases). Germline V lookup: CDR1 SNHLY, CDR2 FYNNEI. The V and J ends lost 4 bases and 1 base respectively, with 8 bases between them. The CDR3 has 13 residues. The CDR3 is CASSVAGSYEQYF. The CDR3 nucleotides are TGTGCCAGCAGTGTGGCAGGGTCCTACGAGCAGTACTTC.

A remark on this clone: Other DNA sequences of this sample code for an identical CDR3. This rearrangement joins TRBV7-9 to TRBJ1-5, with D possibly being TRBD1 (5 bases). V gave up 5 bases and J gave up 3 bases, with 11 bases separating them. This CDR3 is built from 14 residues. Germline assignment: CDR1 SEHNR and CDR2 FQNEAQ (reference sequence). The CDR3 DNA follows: TGTGCCAGCAGCCAAACGGGGACCAATCAGCCCCAGCATTTT. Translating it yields CASSQTGTNQPQHF.

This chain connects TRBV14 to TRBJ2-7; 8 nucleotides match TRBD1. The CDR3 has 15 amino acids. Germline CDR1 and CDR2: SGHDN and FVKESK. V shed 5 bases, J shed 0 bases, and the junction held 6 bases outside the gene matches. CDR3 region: CASSFRQGPSYEQYF. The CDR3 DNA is TGTGCCAGCAGCTTCAGACAGGGGCCCTCCTACGAGCAGTACTTC.

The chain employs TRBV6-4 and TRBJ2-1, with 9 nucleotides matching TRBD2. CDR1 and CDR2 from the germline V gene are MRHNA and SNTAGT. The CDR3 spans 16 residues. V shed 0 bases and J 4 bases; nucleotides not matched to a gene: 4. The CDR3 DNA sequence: TGTGCCAGCAGTGACTCCTGGCTAGCGGGGTACAATGAGCAGTTCTTC. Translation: CASSDSWLAGYNEQFF.

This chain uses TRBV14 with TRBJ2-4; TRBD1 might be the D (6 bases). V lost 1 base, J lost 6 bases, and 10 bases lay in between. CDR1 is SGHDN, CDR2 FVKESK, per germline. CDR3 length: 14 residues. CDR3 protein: CASSQGQGRNIQYF. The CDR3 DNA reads TGTGCCAGCAGCCAAGGTCAGGGGCGAAACATTCAGTACTTC.

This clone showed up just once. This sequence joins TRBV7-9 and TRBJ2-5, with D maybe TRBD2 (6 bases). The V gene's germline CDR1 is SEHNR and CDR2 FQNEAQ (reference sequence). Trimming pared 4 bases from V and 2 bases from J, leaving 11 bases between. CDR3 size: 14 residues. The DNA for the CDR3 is TGTGCCAGCAGCTGGGCGGGGATACAAGAGACCCAGTACTTC. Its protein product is CASSWAGIQETQYF.

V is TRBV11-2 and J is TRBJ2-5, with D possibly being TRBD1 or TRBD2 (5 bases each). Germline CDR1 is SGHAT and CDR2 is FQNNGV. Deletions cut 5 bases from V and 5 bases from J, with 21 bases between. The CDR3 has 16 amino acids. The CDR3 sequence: CASSLVGASEGETQYF. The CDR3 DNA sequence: TGTGCCAGCAGCCTCGTTGGTGCGTCCGAGGGGGAGACCCAGTACTTC.

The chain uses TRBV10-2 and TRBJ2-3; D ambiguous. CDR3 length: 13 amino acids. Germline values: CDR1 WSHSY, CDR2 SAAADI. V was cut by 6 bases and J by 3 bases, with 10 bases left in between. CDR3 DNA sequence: TGCGCCAGCAGACGAAGTGGGACAGATACGCAGTATTTT. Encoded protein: CASRRSGTDTQYF.

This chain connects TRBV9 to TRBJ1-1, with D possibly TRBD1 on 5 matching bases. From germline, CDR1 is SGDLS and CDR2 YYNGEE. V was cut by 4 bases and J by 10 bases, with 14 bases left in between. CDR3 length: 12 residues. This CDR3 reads CASSPGGGGAFF. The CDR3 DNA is TGTGCCAGCAGCCCGGGCGGGGGTGGAGCTTTCTTT. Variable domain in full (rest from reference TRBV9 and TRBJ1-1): DSGVTQTPKHLITATGQRVTLRCSPRSGDLSVYWYQQSLDQGLQFLIQYYNGEERAKGNILERFSAQQFPDLHSELNLSSLELGDSALYFCASSPGGGGAFFGQGTRLTVV.